These T cell receptor beta chains were read from a single sample in a study of T cell changes during pregnancy in multiple sclerosis. TCRdb's table, derived via immunoSEQ multiplex PCR, lists solely in-frame clones and lacks some. The sample records over 55,000 clones, 89% being singletons. The material sequenced was peripheral blood, taken in the first trimester of pregnancy. The source is a female donor with multiple sclerosis, enrolled in a pregnancy study. The conserved cysteine and the conserved F or W are not part of the CDR3 here. Clone size, where shown, is once, few, many, or a class for clones that have expanded.

v_call,j_call,clone_size,cdr3_aa
TRBV4-1,TRBJ2-7,once,ASSQDPFSSYEQY
TRBV14,TRBJ1-1,NA,ASSQTLSLNTEAF
TRBV7-9,TRBJ2-5,once,ASNHDSQETQY
TRBV18,TRBJ1-3,NA,ASSPPGSGLSGNTIY
TRBV11-2,TRBJ2-7,NA,ASSLDRREQY
TRBV9,TRBJ1-1,NA,ASSGQANTEAF
TRBV5-1,TRBJ2-3,NA,ASSFLAGAPSGTDTQY
TRBV4-3,TRBJ1-2,NA,ASSQADRVDVSHYGYT
TRBV18,TRBJ1-1,once,ASSRTRGSGGTEAF
TRBV6-6,TRBJ2-3,NA,ASSPSGGAADTQY
TRBV10-3,TRBJ1-3,NA,AISPGQGTTLGNTIY
TRBV6-5,TRBJ1-1,NA,ASSYSITGGTEAF
TRBV4-1,TRBJ1-1,NA,ASSQSETGVNTEAF
TRBV7-6,TRBJ2-7,NA,ASSLAGPSGAQGYEQY
TRBV10-1,TRBJ2-3,once,ASSEGGDMQGRDTQY
TRBV7-2,TRBJ1-4,few,ASSSGQSNEKLF
TRBV5-8,TRBJ1-1,NA,ASSLAEAF
TRBV30,TRBJ1-2,NA,AWSGTGGGYT
TRBV7-9,TRBJ2-7,NA,ASSFGGGRQY
TRBV19,TRBJ1-5,NA,ASTTGTGEGRGNQPQH
TRBV6-1,TRBJ2-1,NA,ASILETSGSYEQF
TRBV7-2,TRBJ2-7,NA,ASSLADRLSGEQY
TRBV7-2,TRBJ1-4,NA,ASRKSGAGANEKLF
TRBV6-5,TRBJ1-1,once,ASSRSAVLEAF
TRBV19,TRBJ2-4,NA,ASSPRVRNIQY
TRBV7-9,TRBJ1-5,few,ASSSGQYSNQPQH
TRBV6-1,TRBJ2-3,NA,ASSEEERTQY
TRBV5-6,TRBJ2-7,NA,ASSLAGSVHEQY
TRBV7-2,TRBJ1-2,NA,ASSLAGQRANYGYT
TRBV5-1,TRBJ1-5,NA,ASSLGGDSNQPQH
TRBV27,TRBJ2-1,NA,ASSSAGVYNEQF
TRBV7-2,TRBJ2-7,NA,ASSSAPSVRVYEQY
TRBV19,TRBJ1-1,NA,ATGSRPTGTEAF
TRBV27,TRBJ1-3,NA,ASSGGATGNTIY
TRBV11-2,TRBJ1-1,NA,ASSSPTGMGTEAF
TRBV27,TRBJ2-2,NA,AASLKGVPGELF
TRBV6-1,TRBJ2-7,NA,ASRQGQASYEQY
TRBV4-2,TRBJ1-1,NA,ASSPEGGMNTEAF
TRBV9,TRBJ1-5,NA,ASSPSGQNNQPQH
TRBV10-3,TRBJ1-5,NA,AIRREGDQPQH
TRBV11-3,TRBJ2-2,NA,ASSRDRRTGELF
TRBV7-6,TRBJ1-1,NA,ASSLATGLNTEAF
TRBV28,TRBJ1-5,NA,ASSRRQVISVQPQH
TRBV30,TRBJ2-7,NA,AWSVRGATYLSSYEQY
TRBV7-9,TRBJ2-7,few,ASRGRVPHEQY
TRBV2,TRBJ2-5,NA,ASSRTGTYQETQY
TRBV7-9,TRBJ1-2,NA,ASSSTEPRTDYGYT
TRBV5-1,TRBJ1-4,NA,ASSLVGDSNEKLF
TRBV6-1,TRBJ1-2,NA,ASSELGTGGFYGYT
TRBV30,TRBJ2-1,NA,AWRWTGGENEQF
TRBV27,TRBJ1-4,NA,ASSWRGQGTNEKLF
TRBV6-5,TRBJ2-1,NA,ASSEGLAGGKQF
TRBV1,TRBJ2-7,NA,TSSQDNYEQY
TRBV23-1,TRBJ1-2,NA,ASSLTGILIRGYT
TRBV13,TRBJ2-7,NA,ASTKSGQIYEQY
TRBV19,TRBJ1-3,NA,ASRDRVIGNTIY
TRBV18,TRBJ2-5,NA,ASSLLTEQRGETQY
TRBV7-9,TRBJ2-1,NA,ASSLRGQNNEQF
TRBV29-1,TRBJ1-1,NA,SVGRGSGTEAF
TRBV25-1,TRBJ2-7,NA,ASSETREADEQY